The clone carrying this T cell receptor (beta chain) was detected ten times or more. Its antigen remains unidentified. PCR amplification relied on 60 Vbeta primers (plus 13 Jbeta primers). Here immunoSEQ multiplex PCR was the method, and the copy in TCRdb shows in-frame clones only, minus some. The profile shows 130,000 to 150,000 clones, nearly 80% of them singletons. V lost 4 bases, J lost 5 bases, and 5 bases stayed unmatched. The germline V gene encodes CDR1 SGHNT and CDR2 YENEEA. The CDR3 length is 15 residues. This entry belongs to a study of cytomegalovirus exposure and HLA in healthy donors. General study findings and limits: According to an earlier analysis, most TCR beta V segments yielded productive rearrangements about 87% or about 30% of the time.

The chain joins TRBV11-3 to TRBJ2-5, with 12 positions matching TRBD1. This clonotype originated in a woman under 40 in good health and CMV-seronegative. The sequenced sample was PBMCs. CDR3 sequence reads: CASSSGTGGWETQYF. The DNA for the CDR3 is TGTGCCAGCAGCTCTGGGACAGGGGGCTGGGAGACCCAGTACTTC.